This is a list of T cell receptor beta chains from one sample in a study of T cells in narcolepsy. Sequencing used immunoSEQ multiplex PCR; TCRdb keeps in-frame clones, though not all of them. Here the sample spans around 18,000 clones, about nine tenths being singletons. The sequenced material came from memory (CD45RA-) CD4+ T cells from blood. The receptor set was obtained from a human donor in good health. Both conserved end residues are part of each CDR3. The D gene is left open where the match is weak. Clone size is shown for a subset of rows, as once, few, many or a class of expanded clone.

j_call | clone_size | v_call | d_call | cdr3_aa | cdr3_nt
TRBJ2-7 | - | TRBV9 | - | CASSQDGQTYEQYF | TGTGCCAGCAGCCAAGACGGGCAAACCTACGAGCAGTACTTC
TRBJ2-7 | - | TRBV18 | TRBD2 | CASSPGAGVSDEQYF | TGTGCCAGCTCACCTGGGGCGGGAGTTTCCGACGAGCAGTACTTC
TRBJ1-5 | - | TRBV12-5 | - | CASGFGSGGGNQPQHF | TGTGCTAGTGGATTTGGGTCAGGTGGGGGCAATCAGCCCCAGCATTTT
TRBJ1-1 | - | TRBV7-3 | - | CASSLQRGTEAFF | TGTGCCAGCAGCTTACAACGGGGCACTGAAGCTTTCTTT
TRBJ1-6 | - | TRBV11-2 | - | CASSLDSGYNSPLHF | TGTGCCAGCAGCTTAGATTCGGGTTATAATTCACCCCTCCACTTT
TRBJ2-7 | - | TRBV7-6 | TRBD2 | CASSLAATYEQYF | TGTGCCAGCTCTCTAGCGGCCACCTACGAGCAGTACTTC
TRBJ2-7 | few | TRBV5-1 | - | CASSLGMGKGNEQYF | TGTGCCAGCAGCTTGGGGATGGGCAAGGGGAACGAGCAGTACTTC
TRBJ1-3 | - | TRBV30 | - | CAWSNAKGGSAGNTIYF | TGTGCCTGGAGTAACGCAAAGGGCGGGTCCGCTGGAAACACCATATATTTT
TRBJ2-7 | once | TRBV9 | - | CASSARGEGLHEQYF | TGTGCCAGCAGCGCAAGGGGGGAGGGCCTCCACGAGCAGTACTTC
TRBJ1-1 | - | TRBV11-2 | - | CASSLVGGGGTEAFF | TGTGCCAGCAGCTTAGTCGGGGGCGGAGGTACTGAAGCTTTCTTT
TRBJ2-1 | - | TRBV5-3 | - | CVRSLEGLSYNEQFF | TGTGTCAGAAGCTTGGAGGGACTGTCCTACAATGAGCAGTTCTTC
TRBJ2-5 | - | TRBV5-5 | - | CASSVQTQRYF | TGTGCCAGCAGCGTCCAGACCCAGCGGTACTTC
TRBJ2-7 | - | TRBV7-8 | - | CASSLSLYYEQYF | TGTGCCAGCAGCTTATCACTTTACTACGAGCAGTACTTC
TRBJ2-7 | - | TRBV30 | TRBD1 | CAWQETGGYEQYF | TGTGCCTGGCAAGAGACAGGGGGTTACGAGCAGTACTTC
TRBJ2-5 | - | TRBV30 | - | CAWATRGGETQYF | TGTGCCTGGGCCACGAGGGGGGGGGAGACCCAGTACTTC
TRBJ2-7 | few | TRBV7-9 | - | CASSNSGWRVYEQYF | TGTGCCAGCAGCAACAGCGGGTGGAGGGTCTACGAGCAGTACTTC
TRBJ1-6 | - | TRBV9 | - | CASSAYRDSPLHF | TGTGCCAGCAGTGCATACAGGGACTCACCCCTCCACTTT
TRBJ2-5 | - | TRBV6-1 | TRBD2 | CASRVTREGETQYF | TGTGCCAGCAGGGTGACTAGGGAGGGAGAGACCCAGTACTTC
TRBJ1-1 | - | TRBV19 | - | CASSQGRGTEAFF | TGTGCCAGTAGTCAGGGCCGAGGCACTGAAGCTTTCTTT
TRBJ1-1 | - | TRBV27 | - | CASSLAGVKNTEAFF | TGTGCCAGCAGTTTGGCGGGCGTGAAGAACACTGAAGCTTTCTTT
TRBJ1-4 | once | TRBV6-1 | - | CASHGRRGEKLFF | TGTGCCAGCCACGGACGGCGCGGGGAAAAACTGTTTTTT
TRBJ1-4 | few | TRBV7-9 | - | CASSLDFGNEKLFF | TGTGCCAGCAGCTTAGACTTCGGGAATGAAAAACTGTTTTTT
TRBJ1-2 | - | TRBV6-4 | - | CASRGAQQQGYTF | TGTGCCTCTCGGGGGGCGCAACAACAGGGCTACACCTTC
TRBJ2-5 | - | TRBV13 | - | CASSFRRTAQETQYF | TGTGCCAGCAGCTTTCGTAGGACGGCCCAAGAGACCCAGTACTTC
TRBJ1-4 | once | TRBV5-5 | - | CASSLRATNEKLFF | TGTGCCAGCAGCTTGCGTGCAACTAATGAAAAACTGTTTTTT
TRBJ2-1 | - | TRBV7-2 | - | CASRTGTQRYNEQFF | TGTGCCAGCAGAACCGGGACTCAGAGATACAATGAGCAGTTCTTC
TRBJ2-7 | - | TRBV30 | - | CAWSVSIYYVQYF | TGTGCCTGGAGTGTATCGATCTACTACGTGCAGTACTTC
TRBJ2-5 | - | TRBV2 | TRBD2 | CASSLRLAGSQETQYF | TGTGCCAGCAGCTTAAGACTAGCGGGAAGTCAAGAGACCCAGTACTTC
TRBJ1-1 | - | TRBV19 | - | CASRTKGEAFF | TGTGCCAGCAGGACAAAAGGTGAAGCTTTCTTT
TRBJ2-1 | once | TRBV18 | TRBD2 | CASSLSGVSYNEQFF | TGTGCCAGCTCTCTCAGCGGGGTCTCCTACAATGAGCAGTTCTTC
TRBJ2-7 | - | TRBV9 | TRBD1 | CASSVRQGGLYEQYF | TGTGCCAGCAGCGTCAGACAGGGGGGCCTCTACGAGCAGTACTTC
TRBJ2-6 | - | TRBV2 | - | CASSDAAAKSSGANVLTF | TGTGCCAGCAGTGACGCGGCAGCGAAAAGCTCTGGGGCCAACGTCCTGACTTTC
TRBJ2-3 | - | TRBV4-2 | - | CASSRKGGRRDTDTQYF | TGTGCCAGCAGCCGAAAGGGGGGGCGGCGAGACACAGATACGCAGTATTTT
TRBJ1-1 | - | TRBV11-3 | TRBD1 | CASSWGQGNTEAFF | TGTGCCAGCAGCTGGGGACAGGGGAACACTGAAGCTTTCTTT
TRBJ2-1 | - | TRBV9 | TRBD1 | CASSPGTAPYNEQFF | TGTGCCAGCAGCCCCGGGACAGCACCTTACAATGAGCAGTTCTTC
TRBJ1-1 | - | TRBV30 | - | CAWSVWGGRNTEAFF | TGTGCCTGGAGTGTATGGGGAGGGAGAAACACTGAAGCTTTCTTT
TRBJ1-1 | - | TRBV6-1 | - | CASTERTGPTEAFF | TGTGCCAGCACCGAAAGGACCGGACCCACTGAAGCTTTCTTT
TRBJ1-5 | - | TRBV6-5 | - | CASRETTGQPQHF | TGTGCCAGCAGGGAGACAACAGGGCAGCCCCAGCATTTT
TRBJ2-7 | - | TRBV7-2 | - | CASNLVEGGIVGEQYF | TGTGCCAGCAACCTAGTTGAGGGGGGCATTGTTGGGGAGCAGTACTTC
TRBJ1-2 | few | TRBV9 | - | CASSVGTRGGTYGYTF | TGTGCCAGCAGCGTAGGCACCCGCGGGGGAACCTATGGCTACACCTTC
TRBJ2-7 | - | TRBV4-2 | - | CASSQERGHTYEQYF | TGTGCCAGCAGCCAAGAGAGGGGACACACCTACGAGCAGTACTTC
TRBJ2-3 | once | TRBV11-2 | TRBD2 | CASSSAGARTDTQYF | TGTGCCAGCAGTTCAGCGGGGGCGCGCACAGATACGCAGTATTTT
TRBJ2-7 | few | TRBV19 | - | CASSIQGKGEQYF | TGTGCCAGTAGTATCCAGGGGAAGGGCGAGCAGTACTTC